This is a list of T cell receptor beta chains from one sample in a study of PD-L1 blockade in urothelial cancer. Sequencing was performed with immunoSEQ multiplex PCR; in TCRdb, only in-frame clones are kept and a portion is missing. The profile shows some 120,000 clones, about 81% of them singletons. The sequenced sample was PBMCs, obtained around atezolizumab (anti-PD-L1) treatment. These TCRs come from a man aged 45 to 65 with urothelial cancer. Each CDR3 is given with its conserved first and last residue. The D gene is left open where the match is weak. Rows give clone size only sometimes, using once, few, many, or a class for an expanded clone.

>-|TRBV5-1|TRBJ1-2|-
CASRGSQGRGLDYGYTF
TGCGCCAGCCGAGGTAGCCAAGGGAGGGGATTGGACTATGGCTACACCTTC
>once|TRBV2|TRBJ1-2|-
CASSESFGRGGYGYTF
TGTGCCAGCAGTGAATCTTTCGGCAGGGGCGGGTATGGCTACACCTTC
>-|TRBV7-2|TRBJ2-3|-
CASSLDRGMGTDTQYF
TGTGCCAGCAGCTTAGATCGGGGGATGGGCACAGATACGCAGTATTTT
>-|TRBV2|TRBJ2-7|-
CASRDMVPSEQYF
TGTGCCAGCCGGGACATGGTCCCCTCCGAGCAGTACTTC
>-|TRBV21-1|TRBJ2-2|-
CASSKRWAAFTGELFF
TGTGCCAGCAGCAAACGGTGGGCCGCTTTCACCGGGGAGCTGTTTTTT
>-|TRBV29-1|TRBJ2-2|TRBD2
CSVVSGRQNTGELFF
TGCAGCGTTGTAAGCGGGAGGCAAAACACCGGGGAGCTGTTTTTT
>-|TRBV27|TRBJ2-3|TRBD2
CASSGSGRWKF
TGTGCCAGCAGTGGTAGCGGGAGATGGAAATTT
>once|TRBV28|TRBJ1-5|-
CASSRVGERGQPQHF
TGTGCCAGCAGTCGAGTTGGGGAAAGGGGTCAGCCCCAGCATTTT
>-|TRBV19|TRBJ2-2|TRBD2
CASSVAGTNTGELFF
TGTGCCAGTAGTGTAGCGGGAACGAACACCGGGGAGCTGTTTTTT
>-|TRBV15|TRBJ2-3|-
CATSRDRGNADTQYF
TGTGCCACCAGCAGAGATCGGGGGAACGCAGATACGCAGTATTTT
>-|TRBV28|TRBJ2-3|TRBD2
CASSLSVSGRFLDTQYF
TGTGCCAGCAGTTTATCCGTTAGCGGGAGATTTTTGGATACGCAGTATTTT
>-|TRBV7-2|TRBJ1-2|TRBD1
CASSYRQGFVYGYTF
TGTGCCAGCAGCTACCGACAGGGATTCGTCTATGGCTACACCTTC
>-|TRBV9|TRBJ2-3|TRBD2
CASSPRSGNLLFTDTQYF
TGTGCCAGCAGCCCCCGTAGCGGGAACCTACTCTTCACAGATACGCAGTATTTT
>-|TRBV15|TRBJ1-2|-
CATSREQGSNYGYTF
TGTGCCACCAGCAGAGAACAGGGTAGTAACTATGGCTACACCTTC
>-|TRBV30|TRBJ1-3|TRBD1
CAWLDRGFVSSGNTIYF
TGTGCCTGGCTGGACAGGGGATTTGTAAGCTCTGGAAACACCATATATTTT